This T cell receptor (beta chain) derives from a study of control samples from healthy donors and cancer patients (TCRdb year 2020). Its CDR3 holds 16 amino acids, cysteine through phenylalanine. Solely the CDR3 DNA is kept, with 48 bases framed from the first base. V and J are truncated by 4 bases and 5 bases respectively, leaving an intervening sequence of 21 bases. The germline V gene (reference sequence) gives CDR1 as LGHDT and CDR2 as YNNKEL. As regards this clone: There is no known antigen for this receptor. No much larger clone exists at a distance of one base, and base qualities are not known.

Libraries were built with the immunoSEQ multiplex PCR assay. TCRdb re-hosts the immuneACCESS table, in-frame sequences only. Its copies lack some clones; in the studies checked, an unresolved V gene accounts for under half of them, and the cause for the rest is not known. This sample lists 100,000 or so clones; about 90% were detected once. The ten largest clones add up to approximately 20% of the sample. The clonotype originates from a woman in her fifties or sixties in good health. The rearrangement joined TRBV3-1 (or the pseudogene TRBV3-2) to TRBJ2-7, with the D gene call left open. Sequences were obtained from blood. Read as DNA, the sequence is TGTGCCAGCAGCCTATTTAGCCGTGCTGGTGGCAACGAGCAGTACTTC. Its product reads: CASSLFSRAGGNEQYF.